This TCR beta chain was retrieved from a study of OX40 agonist ivuxolimab in advanced cancers. At cycle 4 day 1, cycle 7 day 1, and baseline, blood was sampled. Study-wide results and caveats: At 0.1 to 3.0 mg/kg and by week 6, clonal expansion occurred in CD4+ and CD8+ blood T cells.

The germline gives CDR1 MGHRA, CDR2 YSYEKL. This CDR3 comprises 13 residues. V was trimmed by 4 bases and J by 12 bases, leaving 18 bases between them. As to this clone: Its antigen is currently unknown.

The method was immunoSEQ multiplex PCR; TCRdb's version includes in-frame clones alone and lacks a portion of them. The sample yields about 79,000 clones, 81% seen once. The receptor's source is an adult with an advanced solid tumor such as melanoma, head and neck, liver or kidney cancer. The sample in question was CD4+ or CD8+ T cells sorted from blood, obtained in a trial of the OX40 agonist ivuxolimab. V is TRBV4-1 and J is TRBJ1-1; the D gene is possibly TRBD1 (5 bases). The CDR3 sequence is CASSPRRALETFF. The CDR3 coding sequence is TGCGCCAGCAGCCCCCGCAGGGCGTTGGAAACTTTCTTT.